A single sample is the source of the 28 T cell receptor beta chains below, sequenced in a study of beta chain features in type 1 diabetes. Study results and caveats: In all four CD4+ subsets, TCRB CDR3 length was significantly, moderately reduced in type 1 diabetes.

The study reverse transcribed the entire isolated RNA, so it sequenced expressed TCRB transcripts. Assay used: immunoSEQ multiplex PCR; TCRdb lists only in-frame clones, some missing. Of about 740,000 clones listed, roughly 13% were seen once; the top ten hold less than 0.025%. These TCRs are of unknown antigen specificity. Sequenced input: naive CD4+ T cells from blood. These receptors came from a man aged 18 to 30 with type 1 diabetes.

This clone was detected only a few times. The gene calls are TRBV5-1 and TRBJ2-7; 9 bases fit TRBD1. Trimming cost V 4 bases and J 5 bases; bases outside gene matches: 7. This CDR3 region has 14 residues. Germline lookup yields CDR1 SGHRS and CDR2 YFSETQ. CDR3 DNA sequence: TGCGCCAGCAGCCCAGGGACAGGGAAGAACGAGCAGTACTTC. Translated, it gives CASSPGTGKNEQYF.

The chain uses TRBV19 and TRBJ2-7; TRBD1 is a possible D gene (5 bases). Trimming removed 5 bases at V and 6 bases at J, with 17 bases between. The CDR3 loop spans 14 amino acids. CDR1 LNHDA and CDR2 SQIVND come from the germline V gene (reference sequence). In DNA, the CDR3 is TGTGCCAGTAGTCTACAGGTTTGGCACGGCGAGCAGTACTTC. Its translation: CASSLQVWHGEQYF.

The sample holds a few counts of this clone. The chain couples TRBV27 to TRBJ2-3, with 12 bases matching TRBD2. Looked up from germline, CDR1 is MNHEY and CDR2 is SMNVEV (reference sequence). This CDR3 contains 16 residues. The ends lost 2 bases at V and 5 bases at J; junction bases unmatched: 5. CDR3 coding DNA: TGTGCCAGCAGTTTACCTAGCGGGGGGGCCCAAGATACGCAGTATTTT. As protein: CASSLPSGGAQDTQYF.

The CDR3 coding sequence is TGTGCCAGCTCACCCGGGATCCCCGGAGAGGATGAGCAGTTCTTC. The encoded protein is CASSPGIPGEDEQFF. The chain combines TRBV18 with TRBJ2-1, with a possible D match to TRBD2 (5 bases). The V and J ends lost 3 bases and 8 bases respectively, with 17 bases between them. In germline, CDR1 is KGHSH, CDR2 LQKENI. CDR3 length equals 15 residues. The variable domain in full, completed from reference TRBV18 and TRBJ2-1, reads NAGVMQNPRHLVRRRGQEARLRCSPMKGHSHVYWYRQLPEEGLKFMVYLQKENIIDESGMPKERFSAEFPKEGPSILRIQQVVRGDSAAYFCASSPGIPGEDEQFFGPGTRLTVL.

The CDR3, as DNA: TGTGCCAGCAGTCGCGGGACTAGCGGGGGGGAGACCCAGTACTTC. As protein: CASSRGTSGGETQYF. The V call is TRBV7-6, the J call TRBJ2-5; the match to TRBD2 covers 15 bases. This CDR3 is built from 15 residues. V lost 6 bases, J lost 5 bases, and 4 bases stayed unmatched. Germline assignment: CDR1 SGHVS and CDR2 FNYEAQ.

This clone turned up a few times. The V gene is TRBV29-1, the J gene TRBJ1-1; D is unresolved. Looked up from germline, CDR1 is SQVTM and CDR2 is ANQGSEA. V lost 8 bases and J lost 4, with 11 bases in between. The CDR3 has 11 residues. The CDR3 spells CSPARGTEAFF. The DNA of the CDR3 is TGCAGCCCCGCCCGGGGCACTGAAGCTTTCTTT.

This chain links TRBV7-8 with TRBJ1-1, with 7 bases aligning to TRBD1. This CDR3 has 15 amino acids. J lost 0 bases, V lost 2 bases, and 3 bases had no gene match. Germline-derived CDR1 and CDR2 are SGHVS and FQNEAQ. As DNA, the CDR3 is TGTGCCAGCAGCTTAATGGGGACAGTGAACACTGAAGCTTTCTTT. It codes for CASSLMGTVNTEAFF.

The chain recombines TRBV10-3 with TRBJ2-1; D ambiguous. Trimming pared 0 bases from V and 10 bases from J, leaving 19 bases between. CDR3 length: 16 residues. Germline V gene lookup returns CDR1 ENHRY and CDR2 SYGVKD. The CDR3 loop reads CAISESTDGSMGEQFF. The CDR3 DNA reads TGTGCCATCAGTGAGTCGACGGATGGGTCGATGGGGGAGCAGTTCTTC.

This clone came up a few times. The V gene is TRBV10-3, the J gene TRBJ2-1; 7 bases align to TRBD1. This CDR3 comprises 14 residues. V was pared by 6 bases and J by 7 bases, with 9 bases of the junction left unmatched. Per the germline V gene, CDR1 is ENHRY and CDR2 is SYGVKD. The CDR3 loop reads CAISARDSLNEQFF. The CDR3 region has the DNA TGTGCCATCAGCGCCCGGGACAGCCTGAATGAGCAGTTCTTC.

On this clone: Other DNA sequences in the same sample also yield this CDR3. This chain links TRBV5-4 with TRBJ2-5; TRBD2 matches 10 bases. The CDR3 spans 15 residues. Germline V gives CDR1 SGHNT, CDR2 YYREEE (reference sequence). V lost 0 bases to trimming and J lost 1 base; unmatched junction nucleotides: 0. The CDR3, as DNA: TGTGCCAGCAGCTTGGCTAGCGGGGGCCAAGAGACCCAGTACTTC. Translated: CASSLASGGQETQYF.

V usage is TRBV6-5 and J usage is TRBJ2-3; D gene ambiguous. V dropped 0 bases and J dropped 6 bases, with 16 bases sitting between them. Looked up from germline, CDR1 is MNHEY and CDR2 is SVGAGI. The CDR3 runs to 16 residues. The CDR3 region has the DNA TGTGCCAGCAGTTACTCGACCCTCGACGGTGACGATACGCAGTATTTT. Its translation: CASSYSTLDGDDTQYF.

This clone was found a few times. The chain employs TRBV18 and TRBJ2-7; 7 positions agree with TRBD1. CDR1 and CDR2 (germline): KGHSH, LQKENI. Germline trimming cut 4 bases from V and 5 bases from J; bases unmatched to any gene: 5. CDR3 size: 13 residues. CDR3 in amino acids: CASSRYTGDEQYF. In DNA, the CDR3 is TGTGCCAGCTCACGGTACACAGGGGACGAGCAGTACTTC.

This sequence joins TRBV9 and TRBJ2-3; no clear D. V dropped 0 bases and J dropped 4 bases, with 6 bases sitting between them. CDR1 is SGDLS, CDR2 YYNGEE, per germline. The CDR3 loop spans 13 amino acids. This CDR3 is CASSVVQADTQYF. The CDR3 nucleotides read TGTGCCAGCAGCGTAGTCCAGGCAGATACGCAGTATTTT.

The rearrangement uses TRBV7-2 and TRBJ2-7; 8 nucleotides match TRBD1. In germline, CDR1 is SGHTA, CDR2 FQGNSA. CDR3 length equals 15 residues. V lost 2 bases and J lost 3; bases outside the gene matches: 6. CDR3 sequence reads: CASSLRPGQDYEQYF. The CDR3 DNA reads TGTGCCAGCAGCTTACGACCGGGACAGGACTACGAGCAGTACTTC. Looking up the rest from reference TRBV7-2 and TRBJ2-7 gives the full variable domain: GAGVSQSPSNKVTEKGKDVELRCDPISGHTALYWYRQSLGQGLEFLIYFQGNSAPDKSGLPSDRFSAERTGGSVSTLTIQRTQQEDSAVYLCASSLRPGQDYEQYFGPGTRLTVT.

This clone was detected a few times. This CDR3 is also generated by other DNA sequences in the sample. CDR3 bases: TGTGCCAGCAGTGAGACAGGGTTCAATCAGCCCCAGCATTTT. This gives the protein CASSETGFNQPQHF. V gene TRBV25-1 combines with J gene TRBJ1-5; 7 bases agree with TRBD1. The CDR3 has 14 amino acids. Trimming at V came to 3 bases and at J to 3 bases, leaving 2 bases not matched to a gene. Germline CDR1 and CDR2: MGHDK and SYGVNS.

This clone came up a few times. The chain uses TRBV7-2 and TRBJ1-5; 7 nucleotides line up with TRBD1. The length of the CDR3 is 16 residues. The germline V gene has CDR1 SGHTA and CDR2 FQGNSA. Trimming at V came to 5 bases and at J to 5 bases, leaving 12 bases not matched to a gene. In DNA, the CDR3 is TGTGCCAGCAGCCCGGCCCTGGCAGGGGGATATCAGCCCCAGCATTTT. Amino acid sequence: CASSPALAGGYQPQHF. The full variable domain, with the rest looked up from reference TRBV7-2 and TRBJ1-5, is GAGVSQSPSNKVTEKGKDVELRCDPISGHTALYWYRQSLGQGLEFLIYFQGNSAPDKSGLPSDRFSAERTGGSVSTLTIQRTQQEDSAVYLCASSPALAGGYQPQHFGDGTRLSIL.

V is TRBV5-1 and J is TRBJ2-3, with D unresolved. V was pared by 2 bases and J by 2 bases, with 6 bases between. The V gene's germline CDR1 is SGHRS and CDR2 YFSETQ. This CDR3 spans 13 amino acids. CDR3 sequence reads: CASSFDATDTQYF. CDR3 DNA sequence: TGCGCCAGCAGCTTCGACGCCACAGATACGCAGTATTTT.

This clone was seen more than once but under ten times. This chain joins TRBV10-3 and TRBJ2-2, with 8 bases identical to TRBD1. CDR3 size: 15 residues. J gave up 2 bases and V 5 bases, and 4 bases lay outside the gene matches. Germline CDR1 is ENHRY and CDR2 is SYGVKD. Here the CDR3 reads CAISLTGANTGELFF. The CDR3 region has the DNA TGTGCCATCAGTTTGACAGGGGCTAACACCGGGGAGCTGTTTTTT.

This clone has just a few counts. V gene TRBV7-8 combines with J gene TRBJ2-7, with TRBD2 matching over 7 bases. This CDR3 has 13 amino acids. Unmatched junction bases numbered 5, after V lost 5 bases and J lost 4 bases. CDR1 SGHVS and CDR2 FQNEAQ come from the germline V gene. The CDR3 here is CASSPGLRYEQYF. In nucleotides, the CDR3 is TGTGCCAGCAGCCCGGGACTACGGTACGAGCAGTACTTC.

This chain joins TRBV13 and TRBJ2-3; D unclear. The CDR3 consists of 12 residues. CDR1 is PRHDT, CDR2 FYEKMQ, per germline (reference sequence). V was cut by 7 bases and J by 4 bases, with 9 bases left in between. In nucleotides, the CDR3 is TGTGCCAGCATGAGGTGGGCAGATACGCAGTATTTT. Residues: CASMRWADTQYF.

This chain links TRBV15 with TRBJ2-4; no clear D gene. The germline V gene encodes CDR1 LNHNV and CDR2 YYDKDF (reference sequence). CDR3 length: 15 amino acids. V was clipped by 5 bases and J by 0 bases, with 11 bases between them. The CDR3 DNA sequence: TGTGCCACCAGCCCTAATTGGTTAGCCAAAAACATTCAGTACTTC. Protein: CATSPNWLAKNIQYF.

In nucleotides, the CDR3 is TGTGCCTGGAGTGTACAGATGGACGCTGAAGCTTTCTTT. Amino acids: CAWSVQMDAEAFF. The chain is built from TRBV30 and TRBJ1-1; D remains ambiguous. The V gene's germline CDR1 is GTSNPN and CDR2 SVGIG (reference sequence). The germline V and J ends were trimmed by 0 bases and 6 bases, with 11 bases remaining between them. This CDR3 has 13 residues.

This clone was seen only a few times. This specimen includes other DNA sequences encoding the same CDR3. The chain links TRBV5-1 to TRBJ2-2; D is unresolved. Germline lookup yields CDR1 SGHRS and CDR2 YFSETQ. This CDR3 has 12 amino acids. V lost 2 bases and J 5 bases, leaving 4 bases between the germline ends. The CDR3 region has the DNA TGCGCCAGCAGCTTCGATACCGGGGAGCTGTTTTTT. Encoded protein: CASSFDTGELFF.

The V call is TRBV7-3, the J call TRBJ2-2; TRBD1 is a possible D gene (5 bases). CDR1 and CDR2 from the germline V gene are SGHTA and FQGTGA. This CDR3 contains 14 residues. Trimming took 5 bases from V and 0 from J, leaving 7 bases between them. The CDR3 protein is CASSPGSNTGELFF. The DNA for the CDR3 is TGTGCCAGCAGCCCAGGGTCGAACACCGGGGAGCTGTTTTTT. The full variable domain, its missing parts supplied by reference TRBV7-3 and TRBJ2-2, is GAGVSQTPSNKVTEKGKYVELRCDPISGHTALYWYRQSLGQGPEFLIYFQGTGAADDSGLPNDRFFAVRPEGSVSTLKIQRTERGDSAVYLCASSPGSNTGELFFGEGSRLTVL.

This clone was detected only a few times. This chain joins TRBV4-1 and TRBJ1-1; D not certain. The germline V gene encodes CDR1 MGHRA and CDR2 YSYEKL. CDR3 length: 13 residues. With 3 bases removed from V and 3 bases from J, the gap between germline ends came to 8 bases. The CDR3 DNA is TGCGCCAGCAGCCAGGGGAGGGACACTGAAGCTTTCTTT. It is translated as CASSQGRDTEAFF.

This clone has just a few counts. The DNA for the CDR3 is TGTGCCAGCACGACCGGGACAATGGGCTTCAAGCAGTACTTC. It is translated as CASTTGTMGFKQYF. The rearrangement uses TRBV27 and TRBJ2-5, with D perhaps TRBD1 (6 bases). CDR1 is MNHEY and CDR2 is SMNVEV in the germline V gene (reference sequence). CDR3 length: 14 residues. V shed 7 bases and J shed 11 bases, with 23 bases lying between them.

This clone was detected only a few times. The V and J genes are TRBV28 and TRBJ2-7; no definite D call. V gave up 1 base and J gave up 3 bases, with 4 bases separating them. CDR1 is MDHEN and CDR2 is SYDVKM in the germline V gene. The CDR3 is 12 amino acids. CDR3 residues: CASSLSGYEQYF. CDR3 coding DNA: TGTGCCAGCAGTTTATCAGGCTACGAGCAGTACTTC.

V gene TRBV7-8 combines with J gene TRBJ2-7; D perhaps matches TRBD2 (5 bases). Trimming cost V 5 bases and J 2 bases, with 10 bases left between them. The germline gives CDR1 SGHVS, CDR2 FQNEAQ. The CDR3 has 13 residues. Written as DNA, the CDR3 is TGTGCCAGCAGCAGAGGAGGTACCTACGAGCAGTACTTC. Translating it yields CASSRGGTYEQYF.